This T cell receptor (beta chain) emerged from a study of control samples from healthy donors and cancer patients. V shed 4 bases and J shed 4 bases, with 10 bases lying between them. This CDR3 is 13 amino acids long. CDR1 and CDR2 (germline): SNHLY, FYNNEI. The repertoire was sequenced with immunoSEQ multiplex PCR; TCRdb's copy has only in-frame clones and lacks some. Of around 190,000 clones detected, around 94% appear once; the ten largest clones hold roughly 1.3%. The source is a man aged 25-45 years in good health. The sample was blood. V and J are TRBV2 and TRBJ1-1; the D gene is possibly TRBD1 (5 bases). CDR3 in amino acids: CASSGDAGTEAFF. In nucleotides, the CDR3 is TGTGCCAGCAGTGGGGACGCCGGCACTGAAGCTTTCTTT. The full variable domain, with the rest looked up from reference TRBV2 and TRBJ1-1, is EPEVTQTPSHQVTQMGQEVILRCVPISNHLYFYWYRQILGQKVEFLVSFYNNEISEKSEIFDDQFSVERPDGSNFTLKIRSTKLEDSAMYFCASSGDAGTEAFFGQGTRLTVV.